These 3 T cell receptor beta chains originate from one sample sequenced in a study of blood T cell repertoires in COVID-19. Clones were read by immunoSEQ multiplex PCR, and TCRdb kept only the in-frame ones, dropping some. The sample yields around 270,000 clones, about 85% seen once. Source material: peripheral blood. These receptors all come from a man aged 55 to 69 with acute or convalescent COVID-19.

The gene calls are TRBV27 and TRBJ2-7; D might be TRBD2 (5 bases). Germline CDR1 and CDR2: MNHEY and SMNVEV (reference sequence). This CDR3 comprises 12 residues. Trimming shortened V by 5 bases and J by 7 bases, and 12 bases separated the two germline ends. CDR3 region: CASSDYLGEQYF. The CDR3 region has the DNA TGTGCCAGCAGTGACTATCTGGGGGAGCAGTACTTC.

V and J are TRBV19 and TRBJ2-6; 7 positions match TRBD2. This CDR3 is 15 amino acids long. Germline V gene data show CDR1 as LNHDA and CDR2 as SQIVND (reference sequence). J lost 1 base, V lost 3 bases, and 0 bases had no gene match. The CDR3 reads CASSIGGSGANVLTF. The CDR3 nucleotides read TGTGCCAGTAGTATCGGGGGGTCTGGGGCCAACGTCCTGACTTTC.

The chain has TRBV5-1 and TRBJ1-6; TRBD1 matches 8 bases. Unmatched junction bases numbered 5, after V lost 0 bases and J lost 6 bases. Germline loops: CDR1 SGHRS, CDR2 YFSETQ. The length of the CDR3 is 16 residues. CDR3 loop: CASSLGQGSGNSPLHF. The CDR3 DNA is TGCGCCAGCAGCTTGGGACAGGGGTCTGGTAATTCACCCCTCCACTTT.